These 29 T cell receptor beta chains came from one sample sequenced in a study of blood T cell repertoires in COVID-19. Measured with immunoSEQ multiplex PCR; TCRdb has only the in-frame clones, and not every one. The sample includes about 87,000 clones, 70% to 90% seen only once; the top ten take 4.5% to 5.5%. Sequenced: peripheral blood. These receptors were collected from a man aged 40-49 years with acute or convalescent COVID-19.

The chain has TRBV7-2 and TRBJ2-3; 10 bases align to TRBD2. Germline V gives CDR1 SGHTA, CDR2 FQGNSA. The CDR3 is made up of 16 amino acids. V dropped 2 bases and J dropped 2; count of bases not matched to a gene: 4. This chain's CDR3 is CASSLLAGVVTDTQYF. Written as DNA, the CDR3 is TGTGCCAGCAGCTTACTAGCGGGGGTCGTCACAGATACGCAGTATTTT.

With regard to this clone: Other DNA sequences of this sample code for an identical CDR3. J is TRBJ2-5 and V is TRBV3-1 (or the pseudogene TRBV3-2); D may be TRBD2 (5 bases). This CDR3 has 13 residues. CDR1 and CDR2 from the germline V gene are LGHDT and YNNKEL (reference sequence). V gave up 1 base and J gave up 5 bases, with 8 bases separating them. CDR3 loop: CASSQGRTETQYF. The DNA of the CDR3 is TGTGCCAGCAGCCAAGGGAGGACGGAGACCCAGTACTTC.

CDR3 bases: TGTGCCGGATCGAGGGGGATGAACACTGAAGCTTTCTTT. Its translation: CAGSRGMNTEAFF. This sequence joins TRBV10-3 and TRBJ1-1, with D possibly matching TRBD1 (6 bases). The CDR3 is 13 residues long. The V gene lost 11 bases and the J gene lost 0 bases, with 13 bases spanning the gap. Germline V gene lookup returns CDR1 ENHRY and CDR2 SYGVKD.

This sequence joins TRBV11-3 and TRBJ1-1; D is ambiguous. CDR3 length equals 14 residues. Trimming removed 4 bases from V and 1 base from J, with 10 bases in between. Germline CDR1 and CDR2: SGHNT and YENEEA. The CDR3 nucleotides are TGTGCCAGCAGCTCAGCACGGGGGAACACTGAAGCTTTCTTT. Its protein is CASSSARGNTEAFF.

V gene TRBV7-6 combines with J gene TRBJ2-7, with D possibly TRBD1 on 6 matching bases. CDR3 size: 13 residues. The germline V gene encodes CDR1 SGHVS and CDR2 FNYEAQ. The V gene lost 1 base and the J gene lost 6 bases, with 10 bases spanning the gap. CDR3 protein: CASSLGQDREQYF. In DNA form, the CDR3 reads TGTGCCAGCAGCTTAGGACAGGACCGCGAGCAGTACTTC.

This chain uses TRBV18 with TRBJ1-4, with D unresolved. There are 14 residues in the CDR3. Germline lookup yields CDR1 KGHSH and CDR2 LQKENI. Trimming took off 3 bases at V and 2 bases at J, with 7 bases between the two ends. DNA of the CDR3: TGTGCCAGCTCACCCACCGGTACTAATGAAAAACTGTTTTTT. Translation gives CASSPTGTNEKLFF.

The count of this clone is one. V usage is TRBV19 and J usage is TRBJ2-3, with 7 bases lining up with TRBD2. The germline gives CDR1 LNHDA, CDR2 SQIVND (reference sequence). The CDR3 totals 15 residues. Unmatched junction bases numbered 10, after V lost 5 bases and J lost 5 bases. The CDR3 DNA reads TGTGCCAGTAGTCACCAGCGGGATAATGGAGATACGCAGTATTTT. It translates to CASSHQRDNGDTQYF.

The chain joins TRBV4-1 to TRBJ2-3; 11 bases line up with TRBD2. The CDR3 has 17 amino acids. Germline V lookup: CDR1 MGHRA, CDR2 YSYEKL. The V segment lost 4 bases and the J segment 1 base; nucleotides outside the gene matches: 7. DNA of the CDR3: TGCGCCAGCAGCCTCATTGTTAGCGGGGGGGGCACAGATACGCAGTATTTT. Protein: CASSLIVSGGGTDTQYF.

This clone was recorded many times. The rearrangement links TRBV19 to TRBJ1-5; 8 bases fit TRBD1. There are 16 residues in the CDR3. V shed 0 bases and J 6 bases; nucleotides not matched to a gene: 7. Germline V gene sequence: CDR1 LNHDA, CDR2 SQIVND (reference sequence). CDR3 DNA: TGTGCCAGTAGTATAGATTGGACAGGGTATCTTCAGCCCCAGCATTTT. It encodes CASSIDWTGYLQPQHF.

CDR3 DNA: TGCGCCAGCAGCCAAGAAGCGGGGGGGCCCGTCGAGACCCAGTACTTC. This gives the protein CASSQEAGGPVETQYF. J is TRBJ2-5 and V is TRBV4-3; 10 bases agree with TRBD2. Germline V gene sequence: CDR1 LGHNA, CDR2 YSLEER. V lost 0 bases, J lost 5 bases, and 6 bases stayed unmatched. CDR3 length: 16 residues.

As for this clone: Distinct nucleotide sequences in the sample also encode this CDR3. The chain uses TRBV9 and TRBJ2-7; 8 nucleotides line up with TRBD1. From germline, CDR1 is SGDLS and CDR2 YYNGEE. The V segment lost 8 bases and the J segment 6 bases; nucleotides outside the gene matches: 19. CDR3 length: 16 amino acids. CDR3 loop: CASSPDLTGDPGEQYF. The DNA for the CDR3 is TGTGCCAGTAGCCCCGACCTGACAGGGGATCCTGGCGAGCAGTACTTC.

The chain has TRBV5-6 and TRBJ2-7; perhaps TRBD2 as D (6 bases). The ends were cut back, 2 bases at V and 3 bases at J, with 15 bases in the middle. Germline V CDR1 and CDR2: SGHDT, YYEEEE. This CDR3 has 15 amino acids. The CDR3 region has the DNA TGTGCCAGCAGCTTAGGAGGGCAGGGTTACTACGAGCAGTACTTC. Its translation: CASSLGGQGYYEQYF.

The rearrangement uses TRBV19 and TRBJ2-2; possible D gene TRBD1, 6 bases. V was pared by 7 bases and J by 6 bases, with 15 bases between. Per germline, CDR1 LNHDA and CDR2 SQIVND (reference sequence). The CDR3 is made up of 14 amino acids. CDR3 DNA: TGTGCCAGTACCATGGGGACATTATCCGGGGAGCTGTTTTTT. Protein product: CASTMGTLSGELFF.

The chain combines TRBV4-1 with TRBJ1-4, with D uncertain. Per germline, CDR1 MGHRA and CDR2 YSYEKL. Trimming shortened V by 3 bases and J by 7 bases, and 9 bases separated the two germline ends. The CDR3 is made up of 13 amino acids. Here the CDR3 DNA reads TGCGCCAGCAGCCAGCTAGGTTTTGAAAAACTGTTTTTT. Residues: CASSQLGFEKLFF.

The table lists this clone with a count of one. The rearrangement joins TRBV11-1 to TRBJ2-2; 8 bases match TRBD1. Germline assignment: CDR1 SGHAT and CDR2 FQDESV (reference sequence). The CDR3 sequence is 13 residues long. The V and J ends lost 5 bases and 6 bases, in that order; junction bases with no gene match: 2. The CDR3 bases are TGTGCCAGCAGCACCAGGGGGCCCGGGGAGCTGTTTTTT. Amino acid sequence: CASSTRGPGELFF.

The V and J genes are TRBV7-2 and TRBJ1-1, with no clear D. The CDR3 spans 14 residues. The germline V gene has CDR1 SGHTA and CDR2 FQGNSA. V shed 6 bases and J shed 0 bases, with 11 bases lying between them. CDR3 residues: CASSTLLMNTEAFF. CDR3 bases: TGTGCCAGCAGTACTCTTTTAATGAACACTGAAGCTTTCTTT.

V and J are TRBV19 and TRBJ2-4; a weak D match, TRBD1 (6 bases). Trimming left V 6 bases short and J 1 base short, with 10 bases between. The germline CDR1 and CDR2 sequences are LNHDA and SQIVND (reference sequence). The CDR3 extends over 14 amino acids. CDR3 protein: CASRPQGAKNIQYF. The CDR3 DNA reads TGTGCCAGTAGACCTCAGGGGGCCAAAAACATTCAGTACTTC.

The chain carries TRBV3-1 (or the pseudogene TRBV3-2) and TRBJ1-5, with no clear D. The ends were cut back, 3 bases at V and 1 base at J, with 10 bases in the middle. The germline gives CDR1 LGHDT, CDR2 YNNKEL (reference sequence). This CDR3 has 15 residues. The CDR3 spells CASSQSRGSNQPQHF. The CDR3 DNA reads as TGTGCCAGCAGCCAGTCACGGGGAAGCAATCAGCCCCAGCATTTT.

The chain carries TRBV5-4 and TRBJ1-3; possibly TRBD1 for D (5 bases). Germline V CDR1 and CDR2: SGHNT, YYREEE (reference sequence). CDR3 length equals 16 residues. V dropped 0 bases and J dropped 4 bases, with 14 bases sitting between them. The CDR3 region is CASSLASGLAGNTIYF. CDR3 nucleotides: TGTGCCAGCAGCTTGGCATCAGGGCTCGCCGGAAACACCATATATTTT.

The chain carries TRBV6-5 and TRBJ1-1, with D unclear. The germline gives CDR1 MNHEY, CDR2 SVGAGI. The CDR3 sequence is 14 residues long. V was trimmed by 7 bases and J by 0 bases, leaving 12 bases between them. CDR3 loop: CASKESALNTEAFF. The CDR3 coding sequence is TGTGCCAGCAAGGAAAGCGCACTGAACACTGAAGCTTTCTTT.

CDR3 residues: CASSTTVTGELFF. In nucleotides, the CDR3 is TGTGCCAGCAGTACGACAGTCACCGGGGAGCTGTTTTTT. The genes are TRBV6-6 and TRBJ2-2; possibly TRBD1 for D (5 bases). This CDR3 comprises 13 residues. V was clipped by 5 bases and J by 4 bases, with 8 bases between them. CDR1 and CDR2 from the germline V gene are MNHNY and SVGAGI (reference sequence).

In this sample, this clone turned up a few times. The J gene is TRBJ2-7, the V gene TRBV19; TRBD1 matches at 7 bases. This CDR3 comprises 14 residues. Trimming at V came to 5 bases and at J to 2 bases, leaving 6 bases not matched to a gene. CDR1 LNHDA and CDR2 SQIVND come from the germline V gene (reference sequence). CDR3 sequence (DNA): TGTGCCAGTAGTCCGGACAGGTCCCCCTACGAGCAGTACTTC. Protein product: CASSPDRSPYEQYF. Full variable domain (rest looked up from reference TRBV19 and TRBJ2-7): DGGITQSPKYLFRKEGQNVTLSCEQNLNHDAMYWYRQDPGQGLRLIYYSQIVNDFQKGDIAEGYSVSREKKESFPLTVTSAQKNPTAFYLCASSPDRSPYEQYFGPGTRLTVT.

This rearrangement joins TRBV27 to TRBJ2-7; maybe TRBD2 (6 bases). This CDR3 region has 14 residues. The V gene's germline CDR1 is MNHEY and CDR2 SMNVEV (reference sequence). V shed 6 bases and J shed 3 bases, with 15 bases lying between them. The CDR3 protein is CASSGGTRLYEQYF. The CDR3 coding sequence is TGTGCCAGCAGCGGCGGGACTCGGCTCTACGAGCAGTACTTC.

This chain connects TRBV5-8 to TRBJ2-4; tentatively, D is TRBD2 (5 bases). From germline, CDR1 is SGHTS and CDR2 YDEGEE. The CDR3 runs 15 residues. Trimming cost V 0 bases and J 4 bases, with 11 bases left between them. CDR3 loop: CASSLDSRAKNIQYF. The CDR3 nucleotides are TGTGCCAGCAGCTTGGACTCGAGGGCAAAAAACATTCAGTACTTC.

The chain is built from TRBV7-2 and TRBJ2-5; D may be TRBD2 (6 bases). CDR1 is SGHTA, CDR2 FQGNSA, per germline. Trimming removed 0 bases at V and 5 bases at J, with 13 bases between. The CDR3 loop spans 15 amino acids. This CDR3 is CASSLASGEVETQYF. The CDR3 DNA sequence: TGTGCCAGCAGCTTAGCTTCGGGGGAGGTCGAGACCCAGTACTTC. Based on the CDR3 plus reference TRBV7-2 and TRBJ2-5, the full variable domain is GAGVSQSPSNKVTEKGKDVELRCDPISGHTALYWYRQSLGQGLEFLIYFQGNSAPDKSGLPSDRFSAERTGGSVSTLTIQRTQQEDSAVYLCASSLASGEVETQYFGPGTRLLVL.

This clone has ten or more counts. This chain uses TRBV9 with TRBJ2-7; TRBD2 agrees at 11 bases. This CDR3 spans 16 amino acids. Germline CDR1 SGDLS, CDR2 YYNGEE. V shed 0 bases and J 7 bases; nucleotides not matched to a gene: 9. CDR3: CASSVASGGPPGEQYF. CDR3 nucleotide sequence: TGTGCCAGCAGCGTAGCTAGCGGGGGGCCGCCTGGGGAGCAGTACTTC.

This clone was observed once. The CDR3: CASSGLGNRVGDTGELFF. The CDR3 nucleotides read TGTGCCAGCAGTGGGTTAGGAAACAGGGTAGGAGACACCGGGGAGCTGTTTTTT. The rearrangement joins TRBV27 to TRBJ2-2; D is perhaps TRBD1 (6 bases). Trimming left V 5 bases short and J 3 bases short, with 22 bases between. CDR1 MNHEY and CDR2 SMNVEV come from the germline V gene (reference sequence). CDR3 size: 18 residues.

The J gene is TRBJ2-1, the V gene TRBV7-8; 7 positions agree with TRBD2. CDR1 is SGHVS and CDR2 is FQNEAQ in the germline V gene. J gave up 2 bases and V 3 bases, and 1 base lay outside the gene matches. This CDR3 has 14 residues. In nucleotides, the CDR3 is TGTGCCAGCAGCTTGGGACTAACCTACAATGAGCAGTTCTTC. This sequence encodes CASSLGLTYNEQFF.

In its sample, this clone was seen once. This chain connects TRBV19 to TRBJ2-7, with TRBD1 matching over 11 bases. CDR3 length: 15 amino acids. V lost 5 bases and J lost 3; bases outside the gene matches: 6. Per the germline V gene, CDR1 is LNHDA and CDR2 is SQIVND (reference sequence). The CDR3 region has the DNA TGTGCCAGTAGTGATACCGGGACAGGGGGCTACGAGCAGTACTTC. Its translation: CASSDTGTGGYEQYF.